Shown below are 21 T cell receptor beta chains from a single sample sequenced in a study of OX40 agonist ivuxolimab in advanced cancers. Sequencing was performed with immunoSEQ multiplex PCR; in TCRdb, only in-frame clones are kept and a portion is missing. Here the sample spans approximately 35,000 clones, under 80% being singletons. The starting material was CD4+ or CD8+ T cells sorted from blood, obtained in a trial of the OX40 agonist ivuxolimab. Receptor source: an adult with an advanced solid tumor such as melanoma, head and neck, liver or kidney cancer.

The V gene is TRBV11-2, the J gene TRBJ1-3, with 7 bases that match TRBD1. Germline V gene data show CDR1 as SGHAT and CDR2 as FQNNGV. The CDR3 spans 15 residues. V lost 5 bases, J lost 4 bases, and 8 bases stayed unmatched. The CDR3 nucleotides are TGTGCCAGCAGCGGGACCGGGACAGCCGGAAACACCATATATTTT. This gives the protein CASSGTGTAGNTIYF.

This chain links TRBV5-1 with TRBJ2-5; the D is unclear. Germline V gene lookup returns CDR1 SGHRS and CDR2 YFSETQ. The CDR3 covers 14 residues. V was cut by 4 bases and J by 2 bases, with 12 bases left in between. CDR3 amino acids: CASSMATGQETQYF. The DNA for the CDR3 is TGCGCCAGCAGCATGGCCACCGGACAAGAGACCCAGTACTTC.

The V and J genes are TRBV5-8 and TRBJ1-2; TRBD1 aligns across 12 bases. CDR1 and CDR2 from the germline V gene are SGHTS and YDEGEE. The CDR3 is 15 amino acids. V was pared by 1 base and J by 7 bases, with 5 bases of the junction left unmatched. The DNA for the CDR3 is TGTGCCAGCAGCTTGAGGGGGACAGGGGGCTCTGGCTACACCTTC. It is translated as CASSLRGTGGSGYTF. Drawing the rest from reference TRBV5-8 and TRBJ1-2, the complete variable domain is EAGVTQSPTHLIKTRGQQATLRCSPISGHTSVYWYQQALGLGLQFLLWYDEGEERNRGNFPPRFSGRQFPNYSSELNVNALELEDSALYLCASSLRGTGGSGYTFGSGTRLTVV.

In this sample, this clone turned up a few times. The chain combines TRBV19 with TRBJ1-3; a weak D match, TRBD1 (6 bases). The germline V gene has CDR1 LNHDA and CDR2 SQIVND (reference sequence). The V and J ends lost 3 bases and 6 bases respectively, with 15 bases between them. The CDR3 extends over 15 amino acids. In DNA, the CDR3 is TGTGCCAGTAGTATGTTTTCGACAGGAGTAAACACCATATATTTT. Its protein product is CASSMFSTGVNTIYF.

The J gene is TRBJ2-5, the V gene TRBV15; 7 bases agree with TRBD1. Trimming took 0 bases from V and 7 from J; bases not matched to a gene: 5. Germline-derived CDR1 and CDR2 are LNHNV and YYDKDF (reference sequence). The CDR3 consists of 14 residues. The CDR3, as DNA: TGTGCCACCAGCAGAGATCGGGCAGGGGGGACCCAGTACTTC. Translated: CATSRDRAGGTQYF. Combining the CDR3 with reference TRBV15 and TRBJ2-5 gives the whole variable domain DAMVIQNPRYQVTQFGKPVTLSCSQTLNHNVMYWYQQKSSQAPKLLFHYYDKDFNNEADTPDNFQSRRPNTSFCFLDIRSPGLGDTAMYLCATSRDRAGGTQYFGPGTRLLVL.

The chain is built from TRBV5-1 and TRBJ2-3, with TRBD1 matching 9 bases. Germline V gene lookup returns CDR1 SGHRS and CDR2 YFSETQ. CDR3 length: 15 residues. With 2 bases clipped from V and 4 bases from J, the junction kept 5 bases outside the gene matches. The CDR3 loop is CASSLHRDRADTQYF. CDR3 nucleotides: TGCGCCAGCAGCTTACACCGGGACAGGGCAGATACGCAGTATTTT.

This rearrangement joins TRBV4-1 to TRBJ2-5; a weak D match, TRBD2 (5 bases). The CDR3 is made up of 15 amino acids. CDR1 and CDR2 from the germline V gene are MGHRA and YSYEKL. Trimming removed 0 bases from V and 5 bases from J, with 13 bases in between. The CDR3 is CASSQDWLADETQYF. CDR3 in DNA: TGCGCCAGCAGCCAAGATTGGCTAGCTGACGAGACCCAGTACTTC.

The chain has TRBV4-2 and TRBJ1-5; TRBD1 is a possible D gene (5 bases). The CDR3 consists of 16 residues. Germline V lookup: CDR1 LGHNA, CDR2 YNFKEQ. The V end lost 2 bases, the J end lost 1 base, and 12 bases lay between the germline ends. CDR3 amino acids: CASSQWGGESNQPQHF. For the CDR3, the DNA is TGTGCCAGCAGCCAATGGGGGGGGGAAAGCAATCAGCCCCAGCATTTT.

This clone was seen a few times. The chain is built from TRBV6-4 and TRBJ1-2; 7 bases align to TRBD1. The CDR3 is made up of 14 amino acids. V shed 6 bases and J 4 bases; nucleotides not matched to a gene: 8. Looked up from germline, CDR1 is MRHNA and CDR2 is SNTAGT. CDR3 amino acids: CASSLQGSGYGYTF. Here the CDR3 DNA reads TGTGCCAGCAGCCTACAGGGGAGCGGCTATGGCTACACCTTC.

This sequence joins TRBV6-5 and TRBJ2-1; 11 bases fit TRBD1. Germline V gives CDR1 MNHEY, CDR2 SVGAGI. This CDR3 spans 14 amino acids. The V gene end was trimmed by 6 bases and the J gene end by 8 bases; junction bases not matched to a gene: 6. This CDR3 is CASRRGTGGYEQFF. The CDR3, as DNA: TGTGCCAGCAGGAGGGGGACAGGGGGGTATGAGCAGTTCTTC.

This chain connects TRBV4-1 to TRBJ2-3; 8 positions agree with TRBD2. The CDR3 spans 15 residues. The germline CDR1 and CDR2 sequences are MGHRA and YSYEKL. J lost 8 bases, V lost 0 bases, and 7 bases had no gene match. CDR3 amino acids: CASSQEGLDSPTQYF. CDR3 sequence (DNA): TGCGCCAGCAGCCAAGAGGGACTAGACTCCCCTACGCAGTATTTT.

The V call is TRBV7-9, the J call TRBJ1-1; weak D call: TRBD1 (6 bases). The CDR3 contains 14 residues. Germline CDR1 SEHNR, CDR2 FQNEAQ (reference sequence). The V and J ends lost 4 bases and 2 bases respectively, with 11 bases between them. DNA of the CDR3: TGTGCCAGCAGCTGGGGGGGCACAAACACTGAAGCTTTCTTT. This translates into CASSWGGTNTEAFF.

The rearrangement links TRBV27 to TRBJ2-1, with D perhaps TRBD1 or TRBD2 (5 bases each). Deletions cut 0 bases from V and 5 bases from J, with 11 bases between. The CDR3 sequence is 15 residues long. Looked up from germline, CDR1 is MNHEY and CDR2 is SMNVEV (reference sequence). The CDR3 coding sequence is TGTGCCAGCAGTTTATCGTACCTGGGGGACAATGAGCAGTTCTTC. Translating gives CASSLSYLGDNEQFF.

This clone was observed a single time. The rearrangement uses TRBV19 and TRBJ2-1; D unclear. The CDR3 sequence is 13 residues long. From germline, CDR1 is LNHDA and CDR2 SQIVND (reference sequence). The V end lost 1 base, the J end lost 5 bases, and 6 bases lay between the germline ends. The CDR3 coding sequence is TGTGCCAGTAGTATAGTGGCCAACAATGAGCAGTTCTTC. It codes for CASSIVANNEQFF.

This clone was counted only a few times. The chain carries TRBV30 and TRBJ1-1; D is uncertain. The CDR3 runs to 11 residues. CDR1 is GTSNPN and CDR2 is SVGIG in the germline V gene (reference sequence). V shed 5 bases and J shed 8 bases, with 12 bases lying between them. This CDR3 reads CAWGTGREAFF. The CDR3 nucleotides read TGTGCCTGGGGTACGGGTAGAGAAGCTTTCTTT. Full variable domain (missing parts from reference TRBV30 and TRBJ1-1): SQTIHQWPATLVQPVGSPLSLECTVEGTSNPNLYWYRQAAGRGLQLLFYSVGIGQISSEVPQNLSASRPQDRQFILSSKKLLLSDSGFYLCAWGTGREAFFGQGTRLTVV.

There are a few counts of this clone. The genes are TRBV5-5 and TRBJ2-7, with D possibly TRBD2 on 7 matching bases. CDR1 and CDR2 from the germline V gene are SGHKS and YYEKEE (reference sequence). This CDR3 contains 18 residues. V was shortened by 1 base and J by 4 bases, with 24 bases between the two germline ends. CDR3 nucleotides: TGTGCCAGCAGCTTGAAAAATCTACGGGGGGCGGCCTGGTACGAGCAGTACTTC. It yields the protein CASSLKNLRGAAWYEQYF.

The chain combines TRBV5-4 with TRBJ2-7; D is ambiguous. There are 15 residues in the CDR3. The germline V gene has CDR1 SGHNT and CDR2 YYREEE (reference sequence). V lost 0 bases and J lost 5, with 15 bases in between. This chain's CDR3 is CASSLESVPVDEQYF. CDR3 bases: TGTGCCAGCAGCTTGGAGAGTGTCCCAGTCGACGAGCAGTACTTC.

As concerns this clone: Within the sample, other DNA sequences also encode this same CDR3. The J gene is TRBJ2-2, the V gene TRBV9; 7 nucleotides match TRBD1. With 5 bases clipped from V and 3 bases from J, the junction kept 13 bases outside the gene matches. Germline V CDR1 and CDR2: SGDLS, YYNGEE. CDR3 length equals 17 residues. In nucleotides, the CDR3 is TGTGCCAGCAGACCAGGACAGGAATTAAGGGACACCGGGGAGCTGTTTTTT. It is translated as CASRPGQELRDTGELFF.

The genes are TRBV14 and TRBJ2-2; TRBD1 agrees at 8 bases. CDR3 size: 19 residues. Looked up from germline, CDR1 is SGHDN and CDR2 is FVKESK. V was pared by 1 base and J by 3 bases, with 13 bases of the junction left unmatched. The CDR3, as DNA: TGTGCCAGCAGCCAAGGAGATCTGGACAGGGACGAACACACCGGGGAGCTGTTTTTT. Translated, it gives CASSQGDLDRDEHTGELFF.

This clone has more than one count but fewer than ten. CDR3 DNA: TGTGCCAGCAGCGTAGGAGGGAGTCGGAATTCACCCCTCCACTTT. It yields the protein CASSVGGSRNSPLHF. The V gene is TRBV9, the J gene TRBJ1-6; the D is unclear. Germline values: CDR1 SGDLS, CDR2 YYNGEE. The ends were cut back, 0 bases at V and 7 bases at J, with 11 bases in the middle. This CDR3 spans 15 amino acids.

V usage is TRBV14 and J usage is TRBJ2-1; TRBD1 matches at 7 bases. The CDR3 is 13 residues long. Germline CDR1 reads SGHDN; CDR2 reads FVKESK. J gave up 8 bases and V 4 bases, and 5 bases lay outside the gene matches. The CDR3 is CASSPDRLDEQFF. CDR3 bases: TGTGCCAGCAGCCCGGACAGGCTGGATGAGCAGTTCTTC.